This T cell receptor (beta chain) was retrieved from a study of blood T cell repertoires in COVID-19. Study at large: Sources were T cells, B-cell-depleted T cells, or PBMCs; the material itself was cDNA or gDNA.

The V gene end was trimmed by 4 bases and the J gene end by 4 bases; junction bases not matched to a gene: 8. Germline V lookup: CDR1 SGDLS, CDR2 YYNGEE. This CDR3 is 17 amino acids long. As handled by the study authors: From reference gene primer amplification, estimates of nucleated cell counts were derived. Clones were sequenced by immunoSEQ multiplex PCR, and TCRdb holds only the in-frame ones, with some missing. The V and J calls and the clone size are those of that table, but D and trimming were determined from the DNA. The sample records tens of thousands of clones, about nine tenths being singletons.

Source material: peripheral blood. The TCR comes from a human donor in a cohort sampled during active COVID-19. The chain carries TRBV9 and TRBJ2-2, with TRBD1 matching 12 bases. In DNA, the CDR3 is TGTGCCAGCAGCCCCCGGGGACAGGGGGCGAGCACCGGGGAGCTGTTTTTT. This gives the protein CASSPRGQGASTGELFF.